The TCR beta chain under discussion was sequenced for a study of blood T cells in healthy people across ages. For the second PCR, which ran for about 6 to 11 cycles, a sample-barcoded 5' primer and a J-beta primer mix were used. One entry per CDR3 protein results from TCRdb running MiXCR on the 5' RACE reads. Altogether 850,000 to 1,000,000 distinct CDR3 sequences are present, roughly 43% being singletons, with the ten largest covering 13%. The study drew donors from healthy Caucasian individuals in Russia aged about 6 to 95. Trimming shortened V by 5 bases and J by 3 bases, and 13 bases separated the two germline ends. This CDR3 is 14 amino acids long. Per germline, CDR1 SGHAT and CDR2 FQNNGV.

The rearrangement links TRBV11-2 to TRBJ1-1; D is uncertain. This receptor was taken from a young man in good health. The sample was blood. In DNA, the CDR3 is TGTGCCAGCAGCGACGTGACTAGTTACACTGAAGCTTTCTTT. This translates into CASSDVTSYTEAFF.